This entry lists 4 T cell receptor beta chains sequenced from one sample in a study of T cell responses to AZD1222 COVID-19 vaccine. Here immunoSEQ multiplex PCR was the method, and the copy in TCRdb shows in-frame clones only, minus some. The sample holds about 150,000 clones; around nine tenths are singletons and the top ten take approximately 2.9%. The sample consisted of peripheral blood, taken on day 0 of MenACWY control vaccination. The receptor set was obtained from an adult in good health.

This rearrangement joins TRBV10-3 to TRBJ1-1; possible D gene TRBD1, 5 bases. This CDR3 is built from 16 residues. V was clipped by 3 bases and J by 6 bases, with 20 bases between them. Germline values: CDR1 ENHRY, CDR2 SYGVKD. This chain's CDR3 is CAISDGGARIPPEAFF. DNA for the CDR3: TGTGCCATCAGTGACGGCGGGGCCCGGATCCCCCCTGAAGCTTTCTTT.

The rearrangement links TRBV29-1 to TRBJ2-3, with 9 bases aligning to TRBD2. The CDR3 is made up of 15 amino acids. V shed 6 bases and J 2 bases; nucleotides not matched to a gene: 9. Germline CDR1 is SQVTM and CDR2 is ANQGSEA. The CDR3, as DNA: TGCAGCGTCGCGAGCGCTAGCGGGGACACAGATACGCAGTATTTT. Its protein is CSVASASGDTDTQYF.

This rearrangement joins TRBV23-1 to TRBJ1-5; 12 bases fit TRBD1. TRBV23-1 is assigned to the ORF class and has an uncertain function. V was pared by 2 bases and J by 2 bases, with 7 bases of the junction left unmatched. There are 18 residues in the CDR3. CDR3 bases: TGCGCCAGCAGTCAACCGGGACAGGGGGCTGCGGGCAATCAGCCCCAGCATTTT. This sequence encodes CASSQPGQGAAGNQPQHF.

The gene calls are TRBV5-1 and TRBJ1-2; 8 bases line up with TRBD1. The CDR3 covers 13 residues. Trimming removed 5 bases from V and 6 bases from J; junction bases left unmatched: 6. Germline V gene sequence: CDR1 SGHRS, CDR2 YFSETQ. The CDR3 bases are TGCGCCAGCAGGACCCCGACAGGGGATGGCTACACCTTC. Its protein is CASRTPTGDGYTF.